This is a list of T cell receptor beta chains from one sample in a study of blood T cell repertoires in COVID-19. Using immunoSEQ multiplex PCR, the repertoire was profiled, and TCRdb retains in-frame clones only, with some absent. The table has about 33,000 clones, roughly 88% seen once; the top ten hold roughly 6.3%. Sequenced material: peripheral blood. The receptors were sampled from a human donor in a cohort sampled during active COVID-19. CDR3s include the opening cysteine and the closing phenylalanine or tryptophan. Fields, in order: CDR3 DNA, CDR3 protein, D gene, J gene, V gene, clone size. The D gene is left open where the match is weak. Not every row has a clone size; where given, it reads once, few, many or a size class.

CDR3 DNA: TGTGCCAGCAGCTTGGTAGCCAACACCGGGGAGCTGTTTTTT
CDR3 protein: CASSLVANTGELFF
D gene: NA
J gene: TRBJ2-2
V gene: TRBV7-8
clone size: NA

CDR3 DNA: TGCGCCAGCAGCCACGGACTAGCGGGAGACATGACCGGGGAGCTGTTTTTT
CDR3 protein: CASSHGLAGDMTGELFF
D gene: TRBD2
J gene: TRBJ2-2
V gene: TRBV4-3
clone size: NA

CDR3 DNA: TGTGCCAGCAGCCGAGCGGGGCCCCCTGAGCAGTTCTTC
CDR3 protein: CASSRAGPPEQFF
D gene: TRBD2
J gene: TRBJ2-1
V gene: TRBV11-3
clone size: NA

CDR3 DNA: TGTGCCAGCAGCGTAGGTGGAGCGGGGGGCTTTTGGGAGACCCAGTACTTC
CDR3 protein: CASSVGGAGGFWETQYF
D gene: TRBD2
J gene: TRBJ2-5
V gene: TRBV9
clone size: NA

CDR3 DNA: TGTGCCAGCAGCAAGACAAATACGCAGTATTTT
CDR3 protein: CASSKTNTQYF
D gene: NA
J gene: TRBJ2-3
V gene: TRBV21-1
clone size: NA

CDR3 DNA: TGCGCCAGCAGCCTCCGGAGTCAGCATAACACCGGGGAGCTGTTTTTT
CDR3 protein: CASSLRSQHNTGELFF
D gene: NA
J gene: TRBJ2-2
V gene: TRBV5-1
clone size: NA

CDR3 DNA: TGTGCCAGCAGCTTAGTTGGAGGGCCCGATACGCAGTATTTT
CDR3 protein: CASSLVGGPDTQYF
D gene: NA
J gene: TRBJ2-3
V gene: TRBV7-2
clone size: NA

CDR3 DNA: TGTGCCAGCAGCTTAGAAGAGCAGAACACTGAAGCTTTCTTT
CDR3 protein: CASSLEEQNTEAFF
D gene: NA
J gene: TRBJ1-1
V gene: TRBV7-8
clone size: NA

CDR3 DNA: TGTGCCAGCAGCAGGAGCGGTAGCGCCAACACAGATACGCAGTATTTT
CDR3 protein: CASSRSGSANTDTQYF
D gene: NA
J gene: TRBJ2-3
V gene: TRBV21-1
clone size: NA

CDR3 DNA: TGTGCCAGCAGTAGAGGGCGCCAAGAGACCCAGTACTTC
CDR3 protein: CASSRGRQETQYF
D gene: NA
J gene: TRBJ2-5
V gene: TRBV11-2
clone size: once

CDR3 DNA: TGTGCCAGCAGTGAAGGTAGAGGGTCCTACGAGCAGTACTTC
CDR3 protein: CASSEGRGSYEQYF
D gene: NA
J gene: TRBJ2-7
V gene: TRBV2
clone size: NA

CDR3 DNA: TGCGCCAGCAGCCAAGATCATGCCGTCGGAGTTAAGGCCAATGAGCAGTTCTTC
CDR3 protein: CASSQDHAVGVKANEQFF
D gene: NA
J gene: TRBJ2-1
V gene: TRBV4-1
clone size: NA

CDR3 DNA: TGTGCCAGCAGCTTAACGGCGGACTCCTATGGCTACACCTTC
CDR3 protein: CASSLTADSYGYTF
D gene: NA
J gene: TRBJ1-2
V gene: TRBV7-6
clone size: NA

CDR3 DNA: TGTGCCAGCGCCCAGAGTGGACAGGAGACTTCTGAAGCTTTCTTT
CDR3 protein: CASAQSGQETSEAFF
D gene: TRBD1
J gene: TRBJ1-1
V gene: TRBV2
clone size: NA

CDR3 DNA: TGTGCCAGCAGCCTCCAGGGGGCTGGCGCGTACGAGCAGTACTTC
CDR3 protein: CASSLQGAGAYEQYF
D gene: TRBD1
J gene: TRBJ2-7
V gene: TRBV7-3
clone size: NA

CDR3 DNA: TGTGCCAGTAACTCAAGGGGCGGCTTGGGCACTGAAGCTTTCTTT
CDR3 protein: CASNSRGGLGTEAFF
D gene: NA
J gene: TRBJ1-1
V gene: TRBV19
clone size: NA